One and the same sample provided the 13 T cell receptor beta chains below, sequenced in a study of regulatory T cells in long-lasting Graves disease. Investigators prepared the TCR beta libraries by applying iRepertoire HTBI primers and Arm-PCR of CDR3 regions. TCRdb recomputed calls from the multiplex PCR reads with MiXCR, one row per CDR3 protein. Here the sample spans approximately 380,000 distinct CDR3 sequences, less than 25% being singletons. Sample time point: persistent/refractory GD, antithyroid drugs over 5 years with positive TRAb. PBMC RNA was the source of the TCR library. This material consisted of peripheral blood mononuclear cells (PBMCs), taken when the disease was refractory, from a patient treated with antithyroid drugs. Receptor source: a female donor with Graves disease.

The CDR3 coding sequence is TGTGCCTGGAGTAAAGGAGTAAGGTACAATGAGCAGTTCTTC. Amino acids: CAWSKGVRYNEQFF. This chain joins TRBV30 and TRBJ2-1, with D hard to call. Germline V CDR1 and CDR2: GTSNPN, SVGIG (reference sequence). The CDR3 has 14 residues. The V end lost 2 bases, the J end lost 4 bases, and 12 bases lay between the germline ends.

J is TRBJ2-5 and V is TRBV5-6, with 8 nucleotides matching TRBD1. Germline CDR1 is SGHDT and CDR2 is YYEEEE. V lost 1 base to trimming and J lost 4 bases; unmatched junction nucleotides: 3. The CDR3 consists of 14 residues. In nucleotides, the CDR3 is TGTGCCAGCAGCTTGAAGACAGGGGCAGAGACCCAGTACTTC. This gives the protein CASSLKTGAETQYF.

This rearrangement joins TRBV9 to TRBJ2-5, with 9 bases lining up with TRBD1. The junction had 11 bases not matched to a gene; V was cut back by 7 bases and J by 4 bases. Germline V lookup: CDR1 SGDLS, CDR2 YYNGEE. CDR3 length: 15 residues. The CDR3: CASDRQGGLLETQYF. The CDR3, as DNA: TGTGCCAGCGACAGACAGGGGGGATTGTTAGAGACCCAGTACTTC. Combining the CDR3 with reference TRBV9 and TRBJ2-5 gives the whole variable domain DSGVTQTPKHLITATGQRVTLRCSPRSGDLSVYWYQQSLDQGLQFLIQYYNGEERAKGNILERFSAQQFPDLHSELNLSSLELGDSALYFCASDRQGGLLETQYFGPGTRLLVL.

This clonotype was counted ten times or more. The chain employs TRBV28 and TRBJ1-2; the match to TRBD1 covers 7 bases. V was pared by 3 bases and J by 5 bases, with 9 bases of the junction left unmatched. Germline CDR1 reads MDHEN; CDR2 reads SYDVKM. The CDR3 is 15 amino acids. The CDR3 spells CASSLVAGGLYGYTF. The CDR3 nucleotides read TGTGCCAGCAGTTTGGTGGCAGGGGGTTTGTATGGCTACACCTTC.

This clonotype has a count of ten or more. The rearrangement links TRBV28 to TRBJ1-2; 8 nucleotides agree with TRBD1. Trimming took 10 bases from V and 7 from J; bases not matched to a gene: 5. In germline, CDR1 is MDHEN, CDR2 SYDVKM. The CDR3 length is 11 residues. The CDR3 DNA reads as TGTGCCATCTCAGGGGGCGGTGGCTACACCTTC. Amino acid sequence: CAISGGGGYTF.

This clonotype was observed many times. The chain couples TRBV7-2 to TRBJ1-2; D not resolved. Germline CDR1 reads SGHTA; CDR2 reads FQGNSA. V lost 3 bases and J 8 bases, leaving 13 bases between the germline ends. The CDR3 is 13 residues long. The CDR3 region is CASSLGQIGGYTF. CDR3 bases: TGTGCCAGCAGCTTGGGTCAAATCGGGGGCTACACCTTC. Using reference TRBV7-2 and TRBJ1-2 for the parts outside the CDR3, the full variable domain is GAGVSQSPSNKVTEKGKDVELRCDPISGHTALYWYRQSLGQGLEFLIYFQGNSAPDKSGLPSDRFSAERTGGSVSTLTIQRTQQEDSAVYLCASSLGQIGGYTFGSGTRLTVV.

To note about this clonotype: Just one base apart from a much larger clone, this may be a read error. The CDR3, as DNA: TGTGCCAGCAGGCCAACTATAGCCTACGAGCAGTACTTC. Encoded protein: CASRPTIAYEQYF. V is TRBV5-5 and J is TRBJ2-7, with D uncertain. In germline, CDR1 is SGHKS, CDR2 YYEKEE (reference sequence). The germline V and J ends were trimmed by 5 bases and 2 bases, with 11 bases remaining between them. This CDR3 spans 13 amino acids.

In this sample, this clonotype turned up many times. The rearrangement joins TRBV28 to TRBJ2-7; TRBD2 might be the D (6 bases). Trimming pared 5 bases from V and 2 bases from J, leaving 13 bases between. Germline-derived CDR1 and CDR2 are MDHEN and SYDVKM. CDR3 length equals 14 residues. The CDR3 here is CASSRQGGPYEQYF. The CDR3 DNA reads as TGTGCCAGCAGTCGGCAGGGAGGACCCTACGAGCAGTACTTC.

This clonotype was observed a few times. The chain employs TRBV6-1 and TRBJ1-4; D is uncertain. Germline CDR1 MNHNS, CDR2 SASEGT. Trimming removed 4 bases from V and 7 bases from J, with 10 bases in between. This CDR3 is built from 13 residues. The CDR3 bases are TGTGCCAGCAGTGGTGGGGTTCGTGAAAAACTGTTTTTT. Protein product: CASSGGVREKLFF.

V gene TRBV7-9 combines with J gene TRBJ2-2; possibly TRBD2 for D (5 bases). Per the germline V gene, CDR1 is SEHNR and CDR2 is FQNEAQ (reference sequence). This CDR3 region has 15 residues. V was clipped by 3 bases and J by 0 bases, with 8 bases between them. For the CDR3, the DNA is TGTGCCAGCAGCTTCGAGGGAGCGAACACCGGGGAGCTGTTTTTT. Translating it yields CASSFEGANTGELFF. The full variable domain, rest sourced from reference TRBV7-9 and TRBJ2-2, is DTGVSQNPRHKITKRGQNVTFRCDPISEHNRLYWYRQTLGQGPEFLTYFQNEAQLEKSRLLSDRFSAERPKGSFSTLEIQRTEQGDSAMYLCASSFEGANTGELFFGEGSRLTVL.

V gene TRBV4-3 combines with J gene TRBJ2-2; perhaps TRBD1 as D (6 bases). Germline lookup yields CDR1 LGHNA and CDR2 YSLEER. This CDR3 is built from 14 residues. V lost 1 base, J lost 13 bases, and 16 bases lay in between. DNA of the CDR3: TGCGCCAGCAGCCAAGGCAGAGAGGACAGCCGGCTGTTTTTT. Its translation is CASSQGREDSRLFF.

This chain uses TRBV6-1 with TRBJ2-7, with D tentatively TRBD1 (5 bases). Trimming removed 6 bases at V and 0 bases at J, with 9 bases between. CDR3 size: 13 residues. Germline V gene lookup returns CDR1 MNHNS and CDR2 SASEGT. For the CDR3, the DNA is TGTGCCAGCAGGTCGGACACCTCCTACGAGCAGTACTTC. It is translated as CASRSDTSYEQYF.

This clonotype was seen repeatedly, ten times or more. The V gene is TRBV20-1, the J gene TRBJ1-2; 8 bases match TRBD1. CDR3 length: 15 amino acids. CDR1 DFQATT and CDR2 SNEGSKA come from the germline V gene (reference sequence). With 6 bases clipped from V and 0 bases from J, the junction kept 9 bases outside the gene matches. Here the CDR3 DNA reads TGCAGTGCCGAAGACAGGGGCCATGCTAACTATGGCTACACCTTC. Translated, it gives CSAEDRGHANYGYTF.